This TCR beta chain came from a study of blood T cell repertoires in COVID-19. Study at large: Sites in the United States, Italy and Spain provided acute and convalescent COVID-19 samples. T cells, B-cell-depleted T cells, or PBMCs provided the cDNA or gDNA that served as material.

Per the authors' pipeline: Reference gene primer amplification gave nucleated cell count estimates. The data were produced by immunoSEQ multiplex PCR, yet TCRdb's version contains in-frame clones alone and is incomplete. Clonal size and the V and J genes are those of that table, whereas D and trimming came from the DNA. The repertoire includes about 140,000 clones, roughly nine tenths of them detected once, and 5% sits in the top ten. Germline lookup yields CDR1 MNHEY and CDR2 SVGEGT. The CDR3 runs to 16 residues. The V end lost 2 bases, the J end lost 0 bases, and 8 bases lay between the germline ends.

Material for sequencing was peripheral blood. This sequence originates from a human donor in a cohort sampled during active COVID-19. The chain is built from TRBV6-2 or TRBV6-3 and TRBJ2-6, with a weak D call TRBD1 (5 bases). CDR3 coding DNA: TGTGCCAGCAGTTACCAAAGGGGCTCTGGGGCCAACGTCCTGACTTTC. It specifies CASSYQRGSGANVLTF.